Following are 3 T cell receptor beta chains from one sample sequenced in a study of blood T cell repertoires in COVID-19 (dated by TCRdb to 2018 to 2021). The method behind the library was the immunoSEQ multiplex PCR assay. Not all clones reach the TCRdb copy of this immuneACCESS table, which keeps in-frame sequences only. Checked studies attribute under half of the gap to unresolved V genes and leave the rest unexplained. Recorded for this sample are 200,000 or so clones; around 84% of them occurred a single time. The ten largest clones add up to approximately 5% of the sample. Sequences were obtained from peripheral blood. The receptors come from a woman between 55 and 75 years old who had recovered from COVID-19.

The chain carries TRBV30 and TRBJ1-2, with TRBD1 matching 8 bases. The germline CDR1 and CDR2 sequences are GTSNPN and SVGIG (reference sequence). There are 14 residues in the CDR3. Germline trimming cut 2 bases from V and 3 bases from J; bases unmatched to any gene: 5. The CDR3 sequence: CAWSKDRVYYGYTF. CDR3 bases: TGTGCCTGGAGTAAGGACAGGGTTTACTATGGCTACACCTTC.

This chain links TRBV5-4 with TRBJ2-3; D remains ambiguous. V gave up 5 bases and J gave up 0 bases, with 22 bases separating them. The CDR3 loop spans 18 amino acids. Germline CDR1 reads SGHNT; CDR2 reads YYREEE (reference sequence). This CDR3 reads CASRRSKNRTPSTDTQYF. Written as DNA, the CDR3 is TGTGCCAGCAGACGTAGTAAAAACAGAACCCCAAGCACAGATACGCAGTATTTT.

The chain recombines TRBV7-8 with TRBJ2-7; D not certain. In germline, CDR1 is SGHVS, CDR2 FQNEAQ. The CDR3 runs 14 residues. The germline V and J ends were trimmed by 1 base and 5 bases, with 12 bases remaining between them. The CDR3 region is CASSLVENRHEQYF. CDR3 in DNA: TGTGCCAGCAGCTTAGTGGAGAACCGCCACGAGCAGTACTTC.